This TCR beta chain was retrieved from a study of post-analysis software for immune sequencing data. As for the study in general: Recorded subtypes: relapsing-remitting, secondary progressive, progressive-relapsing; some patients unannotated.

To note about this clonotype: Its specificity is not known.

Study-level findings and limits: Batch-matched samples strongly co-clustered by F measure. Elevated frequency relative to controls characterized 4 or 5 TRBV segments in patients, TRBV5-6, TRBV5-1 and TRBV20-1 among them.

cDNA libraries of TCR beta carried unique molecular identifiers. TCRdb reanalysed the PCR reads using MiXCR and keeps one entry per CDR3 protein. Of roughly 580,000 distinct CDR3 sequences in the sample, roughly two fifths are singletons; the top ten hold about 1.5%. This CDR3 region has 15 residues. The V gene's germline CDR1 is SGHRS and CDR2 YFSETQ. Sample: blood. This TCR came from a girl aged 5-17 years with multiple sclerosis. The chain links TRBV5-1 to TRBJ2-4; weak D call: TRBD1 (6 bases). Gene TRBJ2-7 matches the end of the DNA better, so the J call may be wrong. CDR3 region: CASSPTGQTPSEQYF. Here the CDR3 DNA reads TGCGCCAGCAGCCCGACCGGACAGACCCCTAGCGAGCAGTACTTC.